These 30 T cell receptor beta chains came from one sample sequenced in a study of blood T cell repertoires in COVID-19. Repertoires were generated with immunoSEQ multiplex PCR, while TCRdb's copy carries only in-frame clones and drops some. The sample includes roughly 220,000 clones, over 75% seen only once; the top ten take approximately 4.3%. Sequenced material: PBMCs or T cells enriched from blood (not recorded which). The receptors were gathered from a young man with acute COVID-19.

The rearrangement joins TRBV4-1 to TRBJ2-4; 7 positions agree with TRBD1. CDR3 length: 15 residues. The ends lost 0 bases at V and 7 bases at J; junction bases unmatched: 6. Per germline, CDR1 MGHRA and CDR2 YSYEKL. The CDR3 bases are TGCGCCAGCAGCCAAGAAAAGGGACAGAGGAACATTCAGTACTTC. It yields the protein CASSQEKGQRNIQYF.

The rearrangement joins TRBV18 to TRBJ2-3; TRBD1 is a possible D gene (5 bases). Looked up from germline, CDR1 is KGHSH and CDR2 is LQKENI. The V end lost 1 base, the J end lost 6 bases, and 14 bases lay between the germline ends. The CDR3 covers 15 residues. DNA of the CDR3: TGTGCCAGCTCACCACGACAGAGTGGTGTGGATACGCAGTATTTT. This translates into CASSPRQSGVDTQYF.

The chain joins TRBV27 to TRBJ1-2; D gene unclear. This CDR3 contains 14 residues. The germline CDR1 and CDR2 sequences are MNHEY and SMNVEV (reference sequence). With 6 bases removed from V and 0 bases from J, the gap between germline ends came to 11 bases. CDR3 coding DNA: TGTGCCAGCAGACCAAGTGGAGCTAACTATGGCTACACCTTC. This encodes CASRPSGANYGYTF.

This chain links TRBV15 with TRBJ1-3; D is ambiguous. V dropped 1 base and J dropped 0 bases, with 7 bases sitting between them. CDR1 and CDR2 (germline): LNHNV, YYDKDF (reference sequence). This CDR3 spans 15 amino acids. The CDR3 reads CATSRAQSSGNTIYF. The CDR3 DNA is TGTGCCACCAGCAGAGCACAGTCCTCTGGAAACACCATATATTTT. Variable domain in full (rest from reference TRBV15 and TRBJ1-3): DAMVIQNPRYQVTQFGKPVTLSCSQTLNHNVMYWYQQKSSQAPKLLFHYYDKDFNNEADTPDNFQSRRPNTSFCFLDIRSPGLGDTAMYLCATSRAQSSGNTIYFGEGSWLTVV.

The DNA for the CDR3 is TGTGCCAGCAGCGCAACGGGGAGCACTGAAGCTTTCTTT. Its translation: CASSATGSTEAFF. J is TRBJ1-1 and V is TRBV7-6, with no clear D. The CDR3 spans 13 residues. Trimming removed 5 bases at V and 4 bases at J, with 11 bases between. CDR1 is SGHVS, CDR2 FNYEAQ, per germline.

The chain recombines TRBV15 with TRBJ2-3; D is unresolved. CDR3 length: 15 amino acids. V dropped 2 bases and J dropped 1 base, with 10 bases sitting between them. Germline CDR1 is LNHNV and CDR2 is YYDKDF (reference sequence). CDR3 in DNA: TGTGCCACCAGCAGAAATATGGCGGGCACAGATACGCAGTATTTT. Its translation: CATSRNMAGTDTQYF.

About this clone: Other DNA sequences in the sample encode the same CDR3. The chain links TRBV15 to TRBJ1-5; a possible D gene is TRBD1 (5 bases). Germline V CDR1 and CDR2: LNHNV, YYDKDF (reference sequence). The CDR3 is made up of 14 amino acids. Trimming pared 1 base from V and 4 bases from J, leaving 8 bases between. CDR3 in DNA: TGTGCCACCAGCAGAGCCACAGGAAATCAGCCCCAGCATTTT. Translating it yields CATSRATGNQPQHF.

This chain uses TRBV18 with TRBJ1-2, with 7 positions matching TRBD1. V shed 2 bases, J shed 2 bases, and the junction held 5 bases outside the gene matches. The V gene's germline CDR1 is KGHSH and CDR2 LQKENI. The CDR3 runs 15 residues. CDR3 residues: CASSPGPGGNYGYTF. CDR3 sequence (DNA): TGTGCCAGCTCACCAGGGCCAGGGGGGAACTATGGCTACACCTTC.

V and J are TRBV6-4 and TRBJ2-1; tentatively, D is TRBD2 (6 bases). Looked up from germline, CDR1 is MRHNA and CDR2 is SNTAGT. Trimming pared 4 bases from V and 9 bases from J, leaving 13 bases between. The CDR3 loop spans 13 amino acids. The CDR3 DNA reads TGTGCCAGCAGTGGGGACTTAAGCGGTGAGCAGTTCTTC. It specifies CASSGDLSGEQFF.

The V call is TRBV10-3, the J call TRBJ1-2; 7 bases map to TRBD1. V gave up 5 bases and J gave up 8 bases; unmatched junction bases: 5. The CDR3 consists of 12 residues. Per the germline V gene, CDR1 is ENHRY and CDR2 is SYGVKD. CDR3 protein: CAISPGTEGYTF. DNA for the CDR3: TGTGCCATCAGTCCCGGGACAGAAGGCTACACCTTC.

This chain uses TRBV7-9 with TRBJ1-5; D is possibly TRBD1 (6 bases). Germline lookup yields CDR1 SEHNR and CDR2 FQNEAQ (reference sequence). The CDR3 sequence is 15 residues long. V was cut by 1 base and J by 7 bases, with 14 bases left in between. The CDR3 protein is CASSLGTGKGQPQHF. The CDR3 nucleotides read TGTGCCAGCAGCTTAGGCACAGGGAAAGGACAGCCCCAGCATTTT.

This clone has more than one count but fewer than ten. The chain carries TRBV28 and TRBJ2-1; 13 nucleotides agree with TRBD2. The V gene's germline CDR1 is MDHEN and CDR2 SYDVKM. V gave up 2 bases and J gave up 11 bases; unmatched junction bases: 6. CDR3 length: 15 amino acids. The CDR3 DNA reads as TGTGCCAGCAGTTTAGGGACTAGCGGGGAGGGAAAGCAGTTCTTC. It yields the protein CASSLGTSGEGKQFF.

The chain has TRBV29-1 and TRBJ1-5; D unclear. Trimming took 4 bases from V and 0 from J, leaving 7 bases between them. The CDR3 runs to 13 residues. Germline CDR1 reads SQVTM; CDR2 reads ANQGSEA. The CDR3 sequence is CSVVSSSNQPQHF. In DNA, the CDR3 is TGCAGCGTTGTGTCCTCTAGCAATCAGCCCCAGCATTTT.

V gene TRBV3-1 (or the pseudogene TRBV3-2) combines with J gene TRBJ1-2; TRBD1 agrees at 9 bases. With V trimmed by 4 bases and J by 6 bases, 6 bases remained unmatched. The CDR3 is 14 residues long. Looked up from germline, CDR1 is LGHDT and CDR2 is YNNKEL (reference sequence). The CDR3 DNA reads as TGTGCCAGCAGCCCTATGGACAGGGGACATGGCTACACCTTC. It is translated as CASSPMDRGHGYTF.

The chain combines TRBV11-3 with TRBJ2-3, with 9 bases that match TRBD2. Germline-derived CDR1 and CDR2 are SGHNT and YENEEA. V was pared by 6 bases and J by 1 base, with 14 bases of the junction left unmatched. The CDR3 runs to 18 residues. CDR3 DNA sequence: TGTGCCAGCAGATTGGGCGGGGGGGCCGAGTCGGGCACAGATACGCAGTATTTT. Its protein is CASRLGGGAESGTDTQYF.

This clone appeared a few times. CDR3 sequence reads: CASSYRGEQYF. The CDR3 DNA sequence: TGTGCCAGCAGTTACAGGGGCGAGCAGTACTTC. V gene TRBV6-5 combines with J gene TRBJ2-7; weak D call: TRBD1 (5 bases). The V end was cut by 2 bases, the J end by 6 bases, with 5 bases between. Per the germline V gene, CDR1 is MNHEY and CDR2 is SVGAGI. The CDR3 runs to 11 residues.

Notes on this clone: The same CDR3 also results from other DNA sequences found in this sample. In nucleotides, the CDR3 is TGTGCCAGCAGTTACTCCACGGGGACAGATACGCAGTATTTT. This codes for CASSYSTGTDTQYF. The rearrangement joins TRBV6-5 to TRBJ2-3, with a possible D match to TRBD2 (5 bases). The CDR3 covers 14 residues. Germline-derived CDR1 and CDR2 are MNHEY and SVGAGI. Deletions cut 0 bases from V and 3 bases from J, with 7 bases between.

The rearrangement uses TRBV6-5 and TRBJ2-3; TRBD2 is a possible D gene (5 bases). Deletions cut 7 bases from V and 1 base from J, with 9 bases between. Per the germline V gene, CDR1 is MNHEY and CDR2 is SVGAGI. The CDR3 length is 13 residues. CDR3 bases: TGTGCCAGCAACCCCGGGGGCACAGATACGCAGTATTTT. Its translation is CASNPGGTDTQYF.

The chain couples TRBV5-1 to TRBJ2-5, with D tentatively TRBD1 (6 bases). V gave up 3 bases and J gave up 5 bases, with 14 bases separating them. The CDR3 is 14 amino acids. In germline, CDR1 is SGHRS, CDR2 YFSETQ. The CDR3 DNA reads as TGCGCCAGCAGCTCTCGTCCAGGGGCGGAGACCCAGTACTTC. This translates into CASSSRPGAETQYF.

The chain has TRBV7-3 and TRBJ2-5, with 9 bases aligning to TRBD2. J was trimmed by 5 bases and V by 5 bases; bases with no gene match: 12. CDR3 size: 16 residues. CDR1 and CDR2 from the germline V gene are SGHTA and FQGTGA. CDR3 protein: CASSPRGGGALETQYF. The DNA for the CDR3 is TGTGCCAGCAGCCCCCGGGGCGGGGGGGCCTTGGAGACCCAGTACTTC.

The chain recombines TRBV6-5 with TRBJ2-7; possibly TRBD2 for D (6 bases). Germline V gives CDR1 MNHEY, CDR2 SVGAGI. The CDR3 runs 15 residues. Trimming stripped 0 bases from V and 3 bases from J, with 12 bases between. CDR3 sequence reads: CASSYSRGSLYEQYF. CDR3 DNA sequence: TGTGCCAGCAGTTACTCCCGGGGGTCGCTCTACGAGCAGTACTTC.

V and J are TRBV5-6 and TRBJ2-7, with D possibly matching TRBD1 (6 bases). The CDR3 is 15 residues long. Germline V lookup: CDR1 SGHDT, CDR2 YYEEEE. V lost 3 bases and J lost 2, with 15 bases in between. The CDR3 DNA is TGTGCCAGCAGCTCCCATCAGGGGTTTACCTACGAGCAGTACTTC. Residues: CASSSHQGFTYEQYF.

The chain carries TRBV12-5 and TRBJ1-1, with TRBD1 identical over 9 bases. V gave up 6 bases and J gave up 9 bases; unmatched junction bases: 5. This CDR3 has 12 amino acids. Germline V lookup: CDR1 LGHNT, CDR2 FRNRAP. CDR3: CASGRTGGKAFF. CDR3 in DNA: TGTGCTAGTGGGCGTACAGGGGGCAAAGCTTTCTTT.

V usage is TRBV5-1 and J usage is TRBJ1-2; no clear D gene. This CDR3 is 14 amino acids long. The germline V gene has CDR1 SGHRS and CDR2 YFSETQ. V was trimmed by 0 bases and J by 3 bases, leaving 9 bases between them. The CDR3 loop is CASSLEAAHYGYTF. DNA of the CDR3: TGCGCCAGCAGCTTGGAGGCAGCGCACTATGGCTACACCTTC.

About this clone: Additional DNA sequences in this sample encode the identical CDR3. The rearrangement links TRBV27 to TRBJ1-4; TRBD1 is a possible D gene (6 bases). Germline CDR1 reads MNHEY; CDR2 reads SMNVEV (reference sequence). V was trimmed by 2 bases and J by 2 bases, leaving 6 bases between them. There are 14 residues in the CDR3. The DNA of the CDR3 is TGTGCCAGCAGTTTACAGGGGACTAATGAAAAACTGTTTTTT. Translating it yields CASSLQGTNEKLFF.

The gene calls are TRBV24-1 and TRBJ1-5, with 10 bases identical to TRBD1. Per germline, CDR1 KGHDR and CDR2 SFDVKD. V shed 3 bases, J shed 14 bases, and the junction held 6 bases outside the gene matches. The CDR3 is made up of 13 amino acids. The CDR3, as DNA: TGTGCCACCAGTGATCTGACCGGGACAGGGGAGCATTTT. It specifies CATSDLTGTGEHF.

The rearrangement links TRBV6-5 to TRBJ1-2; D remains unclear. The germline CDR1 and CDR2 sequences are MNHEY and SVGAGI. V gave up 4 bases and J gave up 4 bases, with 10 bases separating them. The CDR3 length is 13 residues. The CDR3 here is CASSSTPSYGYTF. CDR3 nucleotide sequence: TGTGCCAGCAGTTCCACACCCAGCTATGGCTACACCTTC.

V is TRBV10-3 and J is TRBJ1-1, with 7 bases aligning to TRBD1. Unmatched junction bases numbered 3, after V lost 7 bases and J lost 4 bases. The germline gives CDR1 ENHRY, CDR2 SYGVKD. The CDR3 contains 12 residues. This chain's CDR3 is CAIKSGGTEAFF. DNA of the CDR3: TGTGCCATCAAATCAGGGGGCACTGAAGCTTTCTTT.

V and J are TRBV2 and TRBJ2-1; no reliable D call. Germline loops: CDR1 SNHLY, CDR2 FYNNEI. Deletions cut 2 bases from V and 5 bases from J, with 4 bases between. This CDR3 spans 12 amino acids. CDR3 DNA: TGTGCCAGCAGTGAATATAACAATGAGCAGTTCTTC. Its protein product is CASSEYNNEQFF.

The V and J genes are TRBV19 and TRBJ1-2; D is uncertain. Germline V gene data show CDR1 as LNHDA and CDR2 as SQIVND (reference sequence). V dropped 1 base and J dropped 0 bases, with 15 bases sitting between them. The CDR3 runs to 17 residues. The CDR3 region has the DNA TGTGCCAGTAGTATAGCTGGAGGCCGCCCTGCTAACTATGGCTACACCTTC. Translated, it gives CASSIAGGRPANYGYTF.